This TCR beta chain was profiled in a study of T cell changes during pregnancy in multiple sclerosis (dated by TCRdb to the late 2010s). Turning to the overall study: In women with multiple sclerosis, the researchers looked at how the T cell repertoire shifted as pregnancy progressed.

The library was produced with the immunoSEQ multiplex PCR assay. Sourced from immuneACCESS, this table was stored by TCRdb with only in-frame sequences that have V and J called. A share of the clones is absent; for the studies checked, an unresolved V gene accounts for under half, and the remainder has no known explanation. Counted in this sample were about 26,000 clones; 80% to 90% of them appeared once. Clones ranked in the top ten supply roughly 15% of the sample. With respect to this clone: It lacks a known antigen. No base qualities exist here, and no much larger clone lies one base off it.

V is trimmed back by 5 bases and J by 0 bases, and the junction contains 22 bases that no gene match accounts for. The germline V gene supplies CDR1 SGHVS and CDR2 FQNEAQ. Including the terminal cysteine and phenylalanine, the CDR3 comprises 20 residues. Only the CDR3 DNA stays, 60 bases, in frame from base 1. This clonotype was obtained from a female donor with multiple sclerosis, enrolled in a pregnancy study. The sequence is built from TRBV7-8 and TRBJ2-7; TRBD2 agrees with 7 junctional bases. The material was CD8+ T cells from peripheral blood mononuclear cells, obtained in the second trimester of pregnancy. In nucleotide form, the sequence is TGTGCCAGCAGCGACCCATGGGTGGTGACGAGCGGGACCGTCTCCTACGAGCAGTACTTC. Its protein is CASSDPWVVTSGTVSYEQYF.